The 13 T cell receptor beta chains below come from one sample, sequenced in a study of T cell responses to AZD1222 COVID-19 vaccine. Assay: immunoSEQ multiplex PCR; the TCRdb copy retains only in-frame clones and omits some. The sample shows over 150,000 clones, about 89% of them seen only once. The sequencing used peripheral blood, collected 28 days after the second AZD1222 dose. All receptors come from an adult who received the AZD1222 COVID-19 vaccine.

The rearrangement joins TRBV11-2 to TRBJ2-7; 9 bases agree with TRBD2. Germline V gene sequence: CDR1 SGHAT, CDR2 FQNNGV. The CDR3 runs to 14 residues. The ends lost 3 bases at V and 4 bases at J; junction bases unmatched: 4. The CDR3 nucleotides are TGTGCCAGCAGCTTCGCGGGAGGGCCGTACGAGCAGTACTTC. Translating it yields CASSFAGGPYEQYF.

The chain is built from TRBV5-1 and TRBJ2-2, with D tentatively TRBD1 (6 bases). Germline V CDR1 and CDR2: SGHRS, YFSETQ. The CDR3 is made up of 16 amino acids. V lost 4 bases and J 1 base, leaving 14 bases between the germline ends. As DNA, the CDR3 is TGCGCCAGCAGCGAACTCAGGGGAAAGAACACCGGGGAGCTGTTTTTT. Translated, it gives CASSELRGKNTGELFF.

V is TRBV18 and J is TRBJ1-1, with D possibly being TRBD1 (6 bases). This CDR3 is built from 13 residues. Trimming took 8 bases from V and 5 from J, leaving 15 bases between them. The V gene's germline CDR1 is KGHSH and CDR2 LQKENI. The chain's CDR3 is CASTPGGQTEAFF. CDR3 coding DNA: TGTGCCAGCACCCCCGGGGGGCAAACTGAAGCTTTCTTT.

The J gene is TRBJ2-5, the V gene TRBV28; D remains ambiguous. CDR3 length: 16 residues. Trimming shortened V by 3 bases and J by 1 base, and 15 bases separated the two germline ends. CDR1 and CDR2 from the germline V gene are MDHEN and SYDVKM. CDR3: CASSLQSVRTQETQYF. The CDR3 DNA reads TGTGCCAGCAGTTTGCAGTCTGTCAGGACCCAAGAGACCCAGTACTTC. Full variable domain (missing parts from reference TRBV28 and TRBJ2-5): DVKVTQSSRYLVKRTGEKVFLECVQDMDHENMFWYRQDPGLGLRLIYFSYDVKMKEKGDIPEGYSVSREKKERFSLILESASTNQTSMYLCASSLQSVRTQETQYFGPGTRLLVL.

This clone was seen a single time. The rearrangement joins TRBV5-4 to TRBJ2-7; 7 nucleotides match TRBD2. The CDR3 length is 15 residues. From germline, CDR1 is SGHNT and CDR2 YYREEE (reference sequence). Trimming at V came to 0 bases and at J to 1 base, leaving 4 bases not matched to a gene. CDR3 bases: TGTGCCAGCAGCTTGGGCGGGAGCCTTTCCTACGAGCAGTACTTC. Amino acids: CASSLGGSLSYEQYF. Complete variable domain (other parts from reference TRBV5-4 and TRBJ2-7): ETGVTQSPTHLIKTRGQQVTLRCSSQSGHNTVSWYQQALGQGPQFIFQYYREEENGRGNFPPRFSGLQFPNYSSELNVNALELDDSALYLCASSLGGSLSYEQYFGPGTRLTVT.

The chain joins TRBV19 to TRBJ2-5; 7 bases align to TRBD2. J was trimmed by 2 bases and V by 2 bases; bases with no gene match: 5. CDR1 and CDR2 from the germline V gene are LNHDA and SQIVND (reference sequence). CDR3 length: 15 amino acids. This CDR3 reads CASSINGRKQETQYF. CDR3 bases: TGTGCCAGTAGTATAAACGGGAGGAAGCAAGAGACCCAGTACTTC.

This chain links TRBV12-5 with TRBJ2-7, with D perhaps given as TRBD1 or TRBD2 (6 bases each). Germline-derived CDR1 and CDR2 are LGHNT and FRNRAP. Trimming left V 0 bases short and J 6 bases short, with 18 bases between. The length of the CDR3 is 16 residues. The CDR3 nucleotides read TGTGCTAGTGGTTTGGTAGGCCCAGGGGCGCGGGGCGAGCAGTACTTC. It is translated as CASGLVGPGARGEQYF. The variable domain in full, with the rest retrieved from reference TRBV12-5 and TRBJ2-7, is DARVTQTPRHKVTEMGQEVTMRCQPILGHNTVFWYRQTMMQGLELLAYFRNRAPLDDSGMPKDRFSAEMPDATLATLKIQPSEPRDSAVYFCASGLVGPGARGEQYFGPGTRLTVT.

Only one count was recorded for this clone. This rearrangement joins TRBV5-1 to TRBJ2-2; 7 positions match TRBD2. Unmatched junction bases numbered 4, after V lost 1 base and J lost 4 bases. Per germline, CDR1 SGHRS and CDR2 YFSETQ. This CDR3 spans 15 amino acids. The CDR3 sequence is CASSLSGKSTGELFF. CDR3 DNA sequence: TGCGCCAGCAGCTTGAGCGGGAAAAGCACCGGGGAGCTGTTTTTT.

The chain recombines TRBV5-1 with TRBJ1-1, with 12 bases fitting TRBD1. Unmatched junction bases numbered 7, after V lost 2 bases and J lost 2 bases. Germline V gene sequence: CDR1 SGHRS, CDR2 YFSETQ. The CDR3 extends over 17 amino acids. CDR3 amino acids: CASSLTGTGGGNTEAFF. The DNA for the CDR3 is TGCGCCAGCAGCTTAACCGGGACAGGGGGCGGCAACACTGAAGCTTTCTTT.

V usage is TRBV7-3 and J usage is TRBJ2-1, with TRBD2 identical over 7 bases. The length of the CDR3 is 15 residues. J gave up 9 bases and V 0 bases, and 8 bases lay outside the gene matches. The germline V gene encodes CDR1 SGHTA and CDR2 FQGTGA. The CDR3 here is CASSLTGGSLGEQFF. CDR3 coding DNA: TGTGCCAGCAGCTTAACCGGCGGGAGTCTGGGTGAGCAGTTCTTC.

The genes are TRBV4-1 and TRBJ2-2; the D is unclear. This CDR3 contains 12 residues. Trimming left V 4 bases short and J 6 bases short, with 6 bases between. In germline, CDR1 is MGHRA, CDR2 YSYEKL. CDR3 residues: CASSLGSGELFF. The CDR3 coding sequence is TGCGCCAGCAGCCTGGGGTCCGGGGAGCTGTTTTTT.

This sequence joins TRBV11-2 and TRBJ2-4; D not certain. V lost 5 bases to trimming and J lost 1 base, with 9 bases between them. The CDR3 consists of 14 residues. CDR1 and CDR2 from the germline V gene are SGHAT and FQNNGV. CDR3 DNA: TGTGCCAGCAGCGCCTCCGGGGCCAAAAACATTCAGTACTTC. Its protein product is CASSASGAKNIQYF.

The rearrangement links TRBV7-8 to TRBJ1-6; D unclear. CDR1 is SGHVS and CDR2 is FQNEAQ in the germline V gene. This CDR3 is built from 13 residues. V dropped 1 base and J dropped 14 bases, with 12 bases sitting between them. This chain's CDR3 is CASSLGAGPTLHF. The CDR3 coding sequence is TGTGCCAGCAGCTTAGGGGCAGGCCCCACCCTCCACTTT. Together with reference TRBV7-8 and TRBJ1-6, the CDR3 gives the full variable domain: GAGVSQSPRYKVAKRGQDVALRCDPISGHVSLFWYQQALGQGPEFLTYFQNEAQLDKSGLPSDRFFAERPEGSVSTLKIQRTQQEDSAVYLCASSLGAGPTLHFGNGTRLTVT.